The 19 T cell receptor beta chains below were found in one sample sequenced in a study of spatial heterogeneity in lung cancer. TCRdb re-derived calls from the 5' RACE reads in MiXCR, one entry per CDR3 protein. The data contain 7,500 to 10,000 distinct CDR3 sequences, roughly 3.5% of them seen just once; the ten biggest clones take up over 15%. Time point here: blood taken at disease recurrence. Unsorted tumor, nontumor lung tissue or cryopreserved PBMC supplied the whole RNA. This material consisted of PBMCs, taken at recurrence. The source of these receptors is a female donor with early-stage non-small cell lung cancer.

The sample holds many counts of this clonotype. The library was designed around alpha chains, so this beta chain is a stray read whose abundance carries little weight. The V and J genes are TRBV10-3 and TRBJ2-7, with TRBD1 identical over 8 bases. Germline V gives CDR1 ENHRY, CDR2 SYGVKD. The CDR3 totals 15 residues. V shed 0 bases and J 5 bases; nucleotides not matched to a gene: 6. The chain's CDR3 is CAISESQTGVNEQYF. CDR3 DNA sequence: TGTGCCATCAGTGAGTCGCAGACAGGGGTCAACGAGCAGTACTTC.

By its share, this clonotype is medium-sized. For a library built for alpha chains, this beta chain is a stray read; little rests on its size. V is TRBV28 and J is TRBJ2-7; 9 bases fit TRBD2. V lost 6 bases, J lost 2 bases, and 2 bases stayed unmatched. CDR3 length: 13 residues. Germline lookup yields CDR1 MDHEN and CDR2 SYDVKM. The CDR3 sequence is CASRAGGPYEQYF. The DNA of the CDR3 is TGTGCCAGCAGAGCGGGGGGCCCCTACGAGCAGTACTTC.

This clonotype has ten or more counts. Found in a library prepared for alpha chains, this beta chain is an off-target read, and its abundance has little meaning. V is TRBV23-1 and J is TRBJ1-1; no reliable D call. TRBV23-1 is an open reading frame whose function is uncertain. The V end was cut by 3 bases, the J end by 4 bases, with 21 bases between. This CDR3 is built from 17 residues. The CDR3 region has the DNA TGCGCCAGCAGTCACCCGAGTCTACGGCAAGGACCCACTGAAGCTTTCTTT. It yields the protein CASSHPSLRQGPTEAFF.

On this clonotype: Possible read error: a much larger clone is one base away. This beta chain appears as a stray read in a library generated for alpha chains; its size is not informative. This chain connects TRBV29-1 to TRBJ2-3, with D unresolved. The CDR3 consists of 10 residues. The germline gives CDR1 SQVTM, CDR2 ANQGSEA. The V and J ends lost 7 bases and 8 bases respectively, with 10 bases between them. The CDR3 protein is CSGEKGTQYF. The CDR3 bases are TGCAGCGGGGAAAAGGGTACGCAGTATTTT.

This clonotype was seen repeatedly, ten times or more. With the library built for alpha chains, this beta chain is off target and its frequency is not meaningful. The chain recombines TRBV5-1 with TRBJ2-3; D is unclear. CDR3 length: 14 amino acids. CDR1 SGHRS and CDR2 YFSETQ come from the germline V gene. V was clipped by 1 base and J by 5 bases, with 11 bases between them. Here the CDR3 reads CASSLRSGQDTQYF. Written as DNA, the CDR3 is TGCGCCAGCAGCTTGCGGAGTGGCCAAGATACGCAGTATTTT.

This clonotype was seen ten or more times. The junction differs from germline at one of its ends, possibly a read error. Being off target in a library aimed at alpha chains, this beta chain has a size of little meaning. The V gene is TRBV5-4, the J gene TRBJ2-5, with D unresolved. The CDR3 length is 12 residues. Germline lookup yields CDR1 SGHNT and CDR2 YYREEE (reference sequence). CDR3 nucleotides: TGTGCCAGCAGTCTTGTCCAAGAGACCCGGTACTTC. This codes for CASSLVQETRYF.

This clonotype was counted many times. This beta chain lies outside the target of a library built for alpha chains; its clone size means little. This sequence joins TRBV11-2 and TRBJ2-5; no clear D. V lost 7 bases, J lost 5 bases, and 20 bases lay in between. This CDR3 has 15 residues. Germline lookup yields CDR1 SGHAT and CDR2 FQNNGV. This chain's CDR3 is CASTHSSGRRETQYF. Written as DNA, the CDR3 is TGTGCCAGCACCCACTCGTCCGGACGACGGGAGACCCAGTACTTC.

This clonotype was counted many times. The size of this beta chain means little, since it is a stray read in a library made for alpha chains. The chain combines TRBV28 with TRBJ2-2; a possible D gene is TRBD1 (6 bases). The V gene lost 6 bases and the J gene lost 4 bases, with 15 bases spanning the gap. The CDR3 runs to 15 residues. CDR1 is MDHEN, CDR2 SYDVKM, per germline. This CDR3 reads CASSQQGMGTGELFF. Here the CDR3 DNA reads TGTGCCAGCAGCCAGCAGGGGATGGGCACCGGGGAGCTGTTTTTT.

This clonotype was counted a few times. A library made for alpha chains picked up this beta chain off target, so its size means little. The chain employs TRBV7-2 and TRBJ1-2; 11 nucleotides agree with TRBD1. The CDR3 has 14 amino acids. Unmatched junction bases numbered 3, after V lost 5 bases and J lost 4 bases. The germline gives CDR1 SGHTA, CDR2 FQGNSA. The CDR3 spells CASSLDRGLYGYTF. As DNA, the CDR3 is TGTGCCAGCAGCCTGGACAGGGGGCTCTATGGCTACACCTTC.

This clonotype was observed many times. Since it is a stray read in a library aimed at alpha chains, this beta chain has a size that is not meaningful. This chain joins TRBV12-3 or TRBV12-4 and TRBJ2-3; 11 bases are shared with TRBD2. V lost 6 bases and J lost 0; bases outside the gene matches: 2. The CDR3 extends over 15 amino acids. The CDR3 coding sequence is TGTGCCAGCAGGCCTAGCGGGGGGAGCACAGATACGCAGTATTTT. It translates to CASRPSGGSTDTQYF.

With respect to this clonotype: This beta chain is off target for a library built for alpha chains, so its abundance means little. The chain recombines TRBV28 with TRBJ2-7; TRBD2 matches at 7 bases. This CDR3 region has 15 residues. Trimming at V came to 7 bases and at J to 3 bases, leaving 12 bases not matched to a gene. Germline CDR1 MDHEN, CDR2 SYDVKM. The CDR3: CASIPGGGLVYEQYF. CDR3 bases: TGTGCCAGCATCCCTGGGGGGGGGTTAGTCTACGAGCAGTACTTC.

Remarks on this clonotype: The library was prepared for alpha chains; this beta chain is a stray read, so its frequency means little. The chain is built from TRBV5-5 and TRBJ2-5; the D is unclear. This CDR3 has 13 amino acids. The V end lost 4 bases, the J end lost 1 base, and 8 bases lay between the germline ends. The germline V gene has CDR1 SGHKS and CDR2 YYEKEE (reference sequence). CDR3 protein: CASSPRTQETQYF. CDR3 nucleotide sequence: TGTGCCAGCAGCCCACGGACCCAAGAGACCCAGTACTTC. The variable domain in full, with the rest retrieved from reference TRBV5-5 and TRBJ2-5, is DAGVTQSPTHLIKTRGQQVTLRCSPISGHKSVSWYQQVLGQGPQFIFQYYEKEERGRGNFPDRFSARQFPNYSSELNVNALLLGDSALYLCASSPRTQETQYFGPGTRLLVL.

By proportion, this clonotype is medium-sized. Little can be read into the size of this beta chain, an off-target read in a library designed for alpha chains. J is TRBJ2-7 and V is TRBV7-9; no definite D call. V was cut by 5 bases and J by 4 bases, with 12 bases left in between. The CDR3 consists of 13 residues. CDR1 and CDR2 from the germline V gene are SEHNR and FQNEAQ (reference sequence). For the CDR3, the DNA is TGTGCCAGCAGCCCCGACTGGGCGTACGAGCAGTACTTC. The encoded protein is CASSPDWAYEQYF.

For this clonotype: Within a library made for alpha chains, this beta chain is off target, and its count is uninformative. This chain links TRBV12-3 or TRBV12-4 with TRBJ2-3, with 7 positions matching TRBD2. V lost 3 bases and J lost 2; bases outside the gene matches: 26. This CDR3 comprises 22 residues. CDR3 residues: CASSFFSGLRASGREHTDTQYF. The DNA for the CDR3 is TGTGCCAGCAGTTTCTTTTCGGGCCTTAGGGCCTCGGGGAGGGAACACACAGATACGCAGTATTTT.

In this sample, this clonotype turned up many times. Since the library was made to target alpha chains, this beta chain is a stray read and its abundance is not meaningful. The CDR3: CATSDFWTALAKNIQYF. CDR3 DNA sequence: TGTGCCACCAGTGACTTCTGGACAGCATTAGCCAAAAACATTCAGTACTTC. This chain connects TRBV24-1 to TRBJ2-4, with a tentative D call TRBD1 (6 bases). Germline V gene lookup returns CDR1 KGHDR and CDR2 SFDVKD. V was trimmed by 4 bases and J by 0 bases, leaving 15 bases between them. The CDR3 has 17 amino acids.

This clonotype ranks as medium-sized (0.01 to 0.1%). Because the library targeted alpha chains, this beta chain is an off-target read whose size means little. This chain joins TRBV29-1 and TRBJ2-3; the D call may be TRBD1 or TRBD2 (5 bases each). Germline values: CDR1 SQVTM, CDR2 ANQGSEA. The CDR3 contains 12 residues. V gave up 6 bases and J gave up 6 bases, with 13 bases separating them. The CDR3 DNA follows: TGCAGCGTGGGGCGGGCCGGGGATACGCAGTATTTT. Its protein is CSVGRAGDTQYF.

This clonotype was counted at least ten times. As an off-target read in a library built for alpha chains, this beta chain has a frequency of little significance. J is TRBJ2-7 and V is TRBV3-1; TRBD1 is a possible D gene (6 bases). V dropped 4 bases and J dropped 1 base, with 11 bases sitting between them. This CDR3 spans 14 amino acids. Per the germline V gene, CDR1 is LGHDT and CDR2 is YNNKEL (reference sequence). The CDR3 coding sequence is TGTGCCAGCAGCCGCGCACAGGGATCCTACGAGCAGTACTTC. Translation: CASSRAQGSYEQYF.

In this sample, this clonotype turned up many times. With the library built for alpha chains, this beta chain is off target and its frequency is not meaningful. The chain links TRBV5-1 to TRBJ2-5; the D gene is possibly TRBD1 (5 bases). This CDR3 comprises 14 residues. V shed 0 bases and J shed 2 bases, with 8 bases lying between them. The germline V gene has CDR1 SGHRS and CDR2 YFSETQ. This CDR3 reads CASSLAGLQETQYF. The CDR3 DNA reads TGCGCCAGCAGCTTGGCAGGGCTGCAAGAGACCCAGTACTTC.

By share of the sample, this clonotype is medium-sized (0.01 to 0.1%). This beta chain represents an off-target read in a library built for alpha chains; its size is of limited meaning. This rearrangement joins TRBV20-1 to TRBJ2-1, with 10 bases lining up with TRBD2. Germline loops: CDR1 DFQATT, CDR2 SNEGSKA (reference sequence). Unmatched junction bases numbered 17, after V lost 6 bases and J lost 3 bases. The CDR3 is 18 residues long. The CDR3 loop reads CSAPRTSGQIRDYNEQFF. As DNA, the CDR3 is TGCAGTGCCCCCAGGACTAGCGGTCAAATAAGGGACTACAATGAGCAGTTCTTC.